The present entry profiles one TCR beta chain with its context. The antigen remains unidentified. This specimen comes from a study of T cell responses to AZD1222 COVID-19 vaccine. Notes on the study in general: Breadth and depth of Spike-specific TCRs rose after two AZD1222 doses. Sampled repertoires all dated from after the peak T cell response. The donor cohort was predominantly white British with a female majority, and clonal diversity may have been underestimated.

This CDR3 contains 20 residues. Per the germline V gene, CDR1 is MNHEY and CDR2 is SVGEGT. Losses at the gene ends were 4 bases for V and 3 bases for J; bases not matched to a gene: 18. TCRdb's copy holds only in-frame clones and misses some; the assay was immunoSEQ multiplex PCR. Of 120,000 to 150,000 clones listed, about 86% were seen once; the top ten hold over 4.5%. Sequencing was performed on peripheral blood, taken 28 days after the second AZD1222 dose. The sequence was collected from an adult who received the AZD1222 COVID-19 vaccine. The V call is TRBV6-2 or TRBV6-3, the J call TRBJ2-7; 13 bases fit TRBD2. CDR3 amino acids: CASSSSLLRLAGGSVYEQYF. Written as DNA, the CDR3 is TGTGCCAGCAGTTCCTCCCTCCTACGACTAGCGGGGGGCTCTGTCTACGAGCAGTACTTC.